The clone carrying this TCR beta chain appeared a single time. This specimen comes from a study of cytomegalovirus exposure and HLA in healthy donors. The method was immunoSEQ multiplex PCR; TCRdb's version includes in-frame clones alone and lacks a portion of them. The table records 21,000 or so clones, around 97% of them present only once. The ends lost 0 bases at V and 3 bases at J; junction bases unmatched: 6. This CDR3 comprises 16 residues. The germline V gene has CDR1 SGDLS and CDR2 YYNGEE. The clonotype comes from a man aged 25 to 45 in good health and CMV-seropositive. The specimen was PBMCs. This chain joins TRBV9 and TRBJ2-1; 7 positions match TRBD1. The CDR3 here is CASSVAGTAIYNEQFF. The CDR3 bases are TGTGCCAGCAGCGTAGCAGGGACAGCTATCTACAATGAGCAGTTCTTC.